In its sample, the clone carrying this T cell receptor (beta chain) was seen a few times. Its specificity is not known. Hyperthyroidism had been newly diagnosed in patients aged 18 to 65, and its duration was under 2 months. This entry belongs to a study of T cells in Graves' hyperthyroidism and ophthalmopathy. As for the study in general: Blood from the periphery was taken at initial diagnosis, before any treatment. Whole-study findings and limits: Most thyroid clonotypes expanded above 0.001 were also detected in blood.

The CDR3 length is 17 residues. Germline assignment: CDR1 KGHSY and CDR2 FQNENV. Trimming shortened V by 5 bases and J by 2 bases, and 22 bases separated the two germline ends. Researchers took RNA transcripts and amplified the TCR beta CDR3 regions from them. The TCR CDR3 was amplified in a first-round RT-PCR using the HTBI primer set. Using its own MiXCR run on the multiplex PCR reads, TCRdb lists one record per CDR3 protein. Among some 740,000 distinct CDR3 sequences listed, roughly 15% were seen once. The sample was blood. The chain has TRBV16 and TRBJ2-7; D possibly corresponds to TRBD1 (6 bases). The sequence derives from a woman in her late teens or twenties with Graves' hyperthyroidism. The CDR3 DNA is TGTGCCAGCAGCTCGACTGTTGCTGGGGGCAAGGCCTACGAGCAGTACTTC. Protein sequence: CASSSTVAGGKAYEQYF.